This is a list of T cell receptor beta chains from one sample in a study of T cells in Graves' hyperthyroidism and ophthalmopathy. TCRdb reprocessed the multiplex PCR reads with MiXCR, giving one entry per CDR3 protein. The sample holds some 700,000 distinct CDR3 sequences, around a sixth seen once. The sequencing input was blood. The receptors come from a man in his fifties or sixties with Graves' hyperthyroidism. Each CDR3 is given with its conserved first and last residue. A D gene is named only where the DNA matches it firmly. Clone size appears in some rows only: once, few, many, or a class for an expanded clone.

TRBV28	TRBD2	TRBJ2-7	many	CASSLAGVTYEQYF	TGTGCCAGCAGTTTAGCGGGAGTTACCTACGAGCAGTACTTC
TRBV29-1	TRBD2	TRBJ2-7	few	CSVVIAGENEQYF	TGCAGCGTTGTAATAGCGGGAGAGAACGAGCAGTACTTC
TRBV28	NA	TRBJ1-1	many	CASSPDQAGTEAFF	TGTGCCAGCAGTCCGGACCAAGCCGGTACTGAAGCTTTCTTT
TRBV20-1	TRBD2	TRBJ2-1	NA	CSARLAGAAYNEQFF	TGCAGTGCTAGACTAGCGGGAGCAGCTTACAATGAGCAGTTCTTC
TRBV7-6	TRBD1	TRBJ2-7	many	CASSTRPTGAEQYF	TGTGCCAGCAGCACCCGCCCCACAGGGGCCGAGCAGTACTTC
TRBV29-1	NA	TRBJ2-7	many	CSVGVQAYEQYF	TGCAGCGTTGGGGTACAGGCCTACGAGCAGTACTTC
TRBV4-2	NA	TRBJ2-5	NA	CASSQDLTTEGETQYF	TGTGCCAGCAGCCAAGATCTGACTACTGAAGGAGAGACCCAGTACTTC
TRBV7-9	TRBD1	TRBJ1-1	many	CASSLTQGAATEAFF	TGTGCCAGCAGCTTAACTCAGGGGGCGGCCACTGAAGCTTTCTTT
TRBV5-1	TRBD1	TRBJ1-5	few	CASSAGTGLNQPQHF	TGCGCCAGCAGCGCCGGGACAGGTCTAAATCAGCCCCAGCATTTT
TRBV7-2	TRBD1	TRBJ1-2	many	CASSQGQGAGYGYTF	TGTGCCAGCAGCCAGGGACAGGGGGCGGGCTATGGCTACACCTTC
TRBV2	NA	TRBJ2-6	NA	CARRSDTGTPGANVLTF	TGTGCCAGAAGGTCGGATACAGGCACCCCTGGGGCCAACGTCCTGACTTTC
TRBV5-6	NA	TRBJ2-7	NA	CASSLIAVSSYEQYF	TGTGCCAGCAGCTTGATTGCGGTCAGCTCCTACGAGCAGTACTTC
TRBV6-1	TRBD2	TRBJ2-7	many	CASTVDAGGPTYEQYF	TGTGCCAGCACCGTAGATGCGGGAGGGCCAACCTACGAGCAGTACTTC
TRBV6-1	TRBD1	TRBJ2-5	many	CASEKDRGLQETQYF	TGTGCCAGCGAGAAGGACAGGGGGCTCCAAGAGACCCAGTACTTC
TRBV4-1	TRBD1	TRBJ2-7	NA	CASSPRAGGSYEQYF	TGCGCCAGCAGCCCCCGAGCAGGGGGTTCCTACGAGCAGTACTTC
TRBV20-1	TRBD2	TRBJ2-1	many	CSARVASGSSYNEQFF	TGCAGTGCTAGAGTGGCTAGCGGAAGCTCCTACAATGAGCAGTTCTTC
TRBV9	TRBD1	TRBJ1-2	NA	CASSPSGGGGYGYTF	TGTGCCAGCAGCCCCAGTGGAGGGGGCGGCTATGGCTACACCTTC
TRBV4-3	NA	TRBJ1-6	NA	CASSQEWTDFYNSPLHF	TGCGCCAGCAGCCAAGAGTGGACAGATTTCTATAATTCACCCCTCCACTTT
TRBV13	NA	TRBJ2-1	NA	CASSLVSRGSSYNEQFF	TGTGCCAGCAGCTTAGTAAGCAGGGGAAGCTCCTACAATGAGCAGTTCTTC
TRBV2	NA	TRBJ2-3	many	CASSGGFYTQYF	TGTGCCAGCAGTGGAGGCTTTTATACGCAGTATTTT
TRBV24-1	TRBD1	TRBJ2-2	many	CATSDPGQGATGELFF	TGTGCCACCAGTGATCCCGGACAGGGGGCGACCGGGGAGCTGTTTTTT
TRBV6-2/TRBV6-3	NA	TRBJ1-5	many	CASRDYSNQPQHF	TGTGCCAGCAGGGACTATAGCAATCAGCCCCAGCATTTT
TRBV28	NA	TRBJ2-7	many	CASSPGEAGWSSYEQYF	TGTGCCAGCAGTCCGGGGGAAGCGGGTTGGAGCTCCTACGAGCAGTACTTC
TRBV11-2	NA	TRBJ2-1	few	CASSLNPSISYNEQFF	TGTGCCAGCAGCTTAAACCCTAGTATCTCTTACAATGAGCAGTTCTTC
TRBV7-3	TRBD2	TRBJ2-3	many	CASSPGLAGGTDTQYF	TGTGCCAGCAGCCCAGGACTAGCGGGAGGCACAGATACGCAGTATTTT
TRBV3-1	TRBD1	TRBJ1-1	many	CASSQGTGILEAFF	TGTGCCAGCAGCCAGGGGACAGGCATCCTTGAAGCTTTCTTT
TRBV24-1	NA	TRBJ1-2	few	CATSQGIYGYTF	TGTGCCACCAGCCAGGGGATCTATGGCTACACCTTC
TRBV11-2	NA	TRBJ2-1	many	CASRSDRLSYNEQFF	TGTGCCAGCAGATCGGACCGCCTCTCCTACAATGAGCAGTTCTTC
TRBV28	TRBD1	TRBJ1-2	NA	CASSEGGAGGEVGYGYTF	TGTGCCAGCAGTGAAGGCGGGGCAGGGGGCGAAGTTGGCTATGGCTACACCTTC
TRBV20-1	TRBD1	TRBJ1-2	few	CSATDRRENAVYGYTF	TGCAGTGCCACGGACAGGAGAGAAAACGCCGTCTATGGCTACACCTTC
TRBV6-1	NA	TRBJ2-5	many	CASSPLRDAIRETQYF	TGTGCCAGCAGTCCCCTCCGGGACGCCATCAGAGAGACCCAGTACTTC
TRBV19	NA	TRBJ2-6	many	CASSATGKGGFSGANVLTF	TGTGCCAGTAGTGCAACAGGAAAGGGGGGGTTCTCTGGGGCCAACGTCCTGACTTTC
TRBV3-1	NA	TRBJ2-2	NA	CASIRSAANTGELFF	TGTGCCAGCATACGGAGTGCCGCGAACACCGGGGAGCTGTTTTTT
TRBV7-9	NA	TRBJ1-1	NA	CASRPRVGNTEAFF	TGTGCCAGCAGGCCGCGGGTTGGGAACACTGAAGCTTTCTTT
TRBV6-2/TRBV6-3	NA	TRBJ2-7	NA	CASPLDYEQYF	TGTGCCAGCCCTCTGGATTACGAGCAGTACTTC
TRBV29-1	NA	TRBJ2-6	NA	CSVDEGAGANVLTF	TGCAGCGTTGATGAGGGGGCTGGGGCCAACGTCCTGACTTTC
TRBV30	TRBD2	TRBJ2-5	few	CAWSRGLADKETQYF	TGTGCCTGGAGTCGCGGACTAGCGGATAAAGAGACCCAGTACTTC
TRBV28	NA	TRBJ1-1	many	CASSWEQVYTEAFF	TGTGCCAGCAGTTGGGAACAGGTCTACACTGAAGCTTTCTTT
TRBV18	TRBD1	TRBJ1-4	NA	CASSPRGTATNEKLFF	TGTGCCAGCTCACCGCGCGGGACAGCAACTAATGAAAAACTGTTTTTT
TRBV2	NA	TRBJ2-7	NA	CASGQTYEQYF	TGTGCCAGCGGTCAGACCTACGAGCAGTACTTC
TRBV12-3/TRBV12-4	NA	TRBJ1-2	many	CASSGTVYGYTF	TGTGCCAGCAGCGGGACGGTCTATGGCTACACCTTC
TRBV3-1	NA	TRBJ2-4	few	CASSQGQDPRNIQYF	TGTGCCAGCAGCCAAGGACAGGACCCGAGAAACATTCAGTACTTC
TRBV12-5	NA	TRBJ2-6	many	CASASGRGSGANVLTF	TGTGCTAGTGCCTCCGGTCGAGGATCTGGGGCCAACGTCCTGACTTTC
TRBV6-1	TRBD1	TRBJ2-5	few	CASSDRGRGETQYF	TGTGCCAGCAGCGACAGGGGGCGTGGAGAGACCCAGTACTTC
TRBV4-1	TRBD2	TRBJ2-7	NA	CASSQPGLVSLEQYF	TGCGCCAGCAGCCAACCGGGACTAGTGTCCCTCGAGCAGTACTTC
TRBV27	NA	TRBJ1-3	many	CASRRETGNTIYF	TGTGCCAGCAGACGGGAAACTGGAAACACCATATATTTT
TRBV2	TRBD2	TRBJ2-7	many	CASSEKGLGAYEQYF	TGTGCCAGCAGTGAAAAGGGACTAGGGGCCTACGAGCAGTACTTC
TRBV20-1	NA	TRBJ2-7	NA	CSARDFLSGSTYEQYF	TGCAGTGCTAGAGATTTTTTGAGCGGGTCTACGTACGAGCAGTACTTC
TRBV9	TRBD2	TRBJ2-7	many	CASSVGASGASYEQYF	TGTGCCAGCAGCGTTGGGGCTAGCGGAGCCTCCTACGAGCAGTACTTC
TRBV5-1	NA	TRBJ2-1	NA	CASSLAVRETYNEQFF	TGCGCCAGCAGCTTGGCCGTGAGGGAGACTTACAATGAGCAGTTCTTC
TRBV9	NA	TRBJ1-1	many	CASSVNTEMNTEAFF	TGTGCCAGCAGCGTAAATACGGAAATGAACACTGAAGCTTTCTTT
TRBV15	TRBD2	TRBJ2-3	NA	CATSRDYRAGGLFADTQYF	TGTGCCACCAGCAGAGATTATAGAGCGGGAGGTCTTTTCGCGGATACGCAGTATTTT
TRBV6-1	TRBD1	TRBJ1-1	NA	CASSYRLQGSSTEAFF	TGTGCCAGCAGTTATAGACTACAGGGGAGCAGCACTGAAGCTTTCTTT
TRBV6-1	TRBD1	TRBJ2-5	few	CASSGNRGETQYF	TGTGCCAGCAGTGGGAACAGGGGCGAGACCCAGTACTTC
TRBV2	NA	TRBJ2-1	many	CAREERSSYNEQFF	TGTGCCCGAGAAGAGCGGAGCTCCTACAATGAGCAGTTCTTC